Only a few counts were recorded for the clone carrying this T cell receptor beta chain. As yet, its antigen is unknown. This record belongs to a study of T-cell reconstitution after alpha-beta-depleted transplantation in children. General study results and limits: There were some patients whose high TCRbeta diversity at day 60 came from surviving recipient T cells and thymic progenitors. T cells produced anew were the main source of T-cell counts and diversity one year after transplant. Approximately two months post-transplant, alpha-beta T cells reportedly originated from several hundred expanded graft clones.

Looked up from germline, CDR1 is DFQATT and CDR2 is SNEGSKA (reference sequence). The CDR3 totals 14 residues. J was trimmed by 6 bases and V by 5 bases; bases with no gene match: 8. Unique molecular identifiers were used in preparing the TCRbeta library. In TCRdb, the PCR reads were re-called with MiXCR into one record per CDR3 protein. The sample has 450,000 to 700,000 distinct CDR3 sequences, 27% seen once. This chain joins TRBV20-1 and TRBJ2-1; 9 nucleotides line up with TRBD2. The specimen was PBMCs, collected before TCRalphabeta/CD19-depleted stem cell transplant. The receptor was isolated from a boy under three years old with Wiskott-Aldrich syndrome, due to receive a stem cell transplant. The CDR3 region is CSASIAGARNEQFF. CDR3 nucleotide sequence: TGCAGTGCTTCAATAGCGGGAGCTCGCAATGAGCAGTTCTTC.